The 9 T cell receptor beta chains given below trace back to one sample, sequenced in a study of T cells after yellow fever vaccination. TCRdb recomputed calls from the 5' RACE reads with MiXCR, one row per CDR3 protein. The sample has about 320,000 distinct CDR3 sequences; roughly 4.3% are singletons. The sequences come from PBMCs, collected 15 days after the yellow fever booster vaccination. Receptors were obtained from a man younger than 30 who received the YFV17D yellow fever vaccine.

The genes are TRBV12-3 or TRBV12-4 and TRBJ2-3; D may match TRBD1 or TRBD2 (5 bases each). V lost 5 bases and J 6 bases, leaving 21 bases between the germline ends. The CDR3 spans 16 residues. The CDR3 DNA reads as TGTGCCAGCAGTGGGACGATTGAATTTAGAGAGGATACGCAGTATTTT. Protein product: CASSGTIEFREDTQYF.

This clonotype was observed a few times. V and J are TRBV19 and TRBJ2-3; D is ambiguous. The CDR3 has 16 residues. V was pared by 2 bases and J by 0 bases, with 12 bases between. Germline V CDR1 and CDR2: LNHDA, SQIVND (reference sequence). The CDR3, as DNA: TGTGCCAGTAGTATACTAGGCTCTGAGAGCACAGATACGCAGTATTTT. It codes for CASSILGSESTDTQYF.

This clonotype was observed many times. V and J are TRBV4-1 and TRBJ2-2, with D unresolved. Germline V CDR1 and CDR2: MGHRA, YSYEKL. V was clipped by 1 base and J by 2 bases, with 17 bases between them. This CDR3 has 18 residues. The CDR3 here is CASSQGLRASRNTGELFF. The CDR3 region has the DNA TGCGCCAGCAGCCAAGGTCTACGGGCCTCTCGTAACACCGGGGAGCTGTTTTTT.

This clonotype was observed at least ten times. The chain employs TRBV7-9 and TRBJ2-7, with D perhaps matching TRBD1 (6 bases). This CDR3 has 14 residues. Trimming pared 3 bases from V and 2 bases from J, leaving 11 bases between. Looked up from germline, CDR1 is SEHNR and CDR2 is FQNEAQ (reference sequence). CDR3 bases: TGTGCCAGCAGCTTCTCAGGGGTTCCCTACGAGCAGTACGTC. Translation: CASSFSGVPYEQYV.

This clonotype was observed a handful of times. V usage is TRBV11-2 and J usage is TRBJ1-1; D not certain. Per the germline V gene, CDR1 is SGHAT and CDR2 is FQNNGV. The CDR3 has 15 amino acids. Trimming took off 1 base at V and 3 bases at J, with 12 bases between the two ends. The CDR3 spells CASSLGSGLDTEAFF. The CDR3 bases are TGTGCCAGCAGCTTAGGGTCGGGGTTGGACACTGAAGCTTTCTTT.

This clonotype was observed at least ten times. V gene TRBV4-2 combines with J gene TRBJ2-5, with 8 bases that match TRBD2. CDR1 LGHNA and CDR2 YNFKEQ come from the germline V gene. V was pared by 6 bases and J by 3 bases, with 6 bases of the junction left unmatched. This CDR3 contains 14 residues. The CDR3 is CASRKGLEEETQYF. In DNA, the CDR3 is TGTGCCAGCAGAAAGGGACTAGAAGAAGAGACCCAGTACTTC.

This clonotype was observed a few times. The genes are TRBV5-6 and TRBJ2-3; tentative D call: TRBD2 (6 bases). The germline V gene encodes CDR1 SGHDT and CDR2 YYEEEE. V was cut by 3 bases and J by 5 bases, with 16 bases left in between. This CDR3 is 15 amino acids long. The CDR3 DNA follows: TGTGCCAGCAGCTCGGCGGGCGCGGGGAAAGATACGCAGTATTTT. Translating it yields CASSSAGAGKDTQYF.

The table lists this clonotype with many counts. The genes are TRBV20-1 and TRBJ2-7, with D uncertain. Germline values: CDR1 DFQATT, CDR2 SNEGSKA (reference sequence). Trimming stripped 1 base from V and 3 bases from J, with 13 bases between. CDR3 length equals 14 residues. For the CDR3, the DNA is TGCAGTGCTAGAGTTTCTGACCGATACTACGAGCAGTACGTC. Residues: CSARVSDRYYEQYV.

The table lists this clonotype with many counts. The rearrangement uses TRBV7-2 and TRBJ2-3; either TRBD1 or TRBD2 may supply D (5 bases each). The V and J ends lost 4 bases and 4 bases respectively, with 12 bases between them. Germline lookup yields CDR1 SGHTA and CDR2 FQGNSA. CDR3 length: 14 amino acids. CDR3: CASSSGPESDTQYF. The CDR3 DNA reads TGTGCCAGCAGCTCGGGACCTGAATCAGATACGCAGTATTTT.